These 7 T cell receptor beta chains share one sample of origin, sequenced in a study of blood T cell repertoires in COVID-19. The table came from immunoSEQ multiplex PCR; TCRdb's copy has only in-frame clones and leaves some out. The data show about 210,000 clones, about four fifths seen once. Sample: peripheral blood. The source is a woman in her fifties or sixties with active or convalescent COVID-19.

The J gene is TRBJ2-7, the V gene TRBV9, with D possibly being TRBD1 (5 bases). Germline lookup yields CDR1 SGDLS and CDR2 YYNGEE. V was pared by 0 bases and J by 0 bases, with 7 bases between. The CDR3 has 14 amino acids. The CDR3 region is CASSVGQSSYEQYF. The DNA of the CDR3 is TGTGCCAGCAGCGTAGGACAGTCCTCCTACGAGCAGTACTTC.

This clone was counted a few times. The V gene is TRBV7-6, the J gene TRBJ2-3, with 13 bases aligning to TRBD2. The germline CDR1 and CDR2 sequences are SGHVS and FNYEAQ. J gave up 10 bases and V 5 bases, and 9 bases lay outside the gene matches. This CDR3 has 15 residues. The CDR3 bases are TGTGCCAGCAGCCCGGGACTAGCGGGGTCCGCTGCGCAGTATTTT. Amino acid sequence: CASSPGLAGSAAQYF.

The CDR3 DNA is TGTGCCTGGGGACTAGCGGGAGGCTCCCAGTTCTTC. Translated: CAWGLAGGSQFF. J is TRBJ2-1 and V is TRBV30; 14 nucleotides align to TRBD2. Unmatched junction bases numbered 4, after V lost 5 bases and J lost 13 bases. Germline V lookup: CDR1 GTSNPN, CDR2 SVGIG (reference sequence). The CDR3 consists of 12 residues.

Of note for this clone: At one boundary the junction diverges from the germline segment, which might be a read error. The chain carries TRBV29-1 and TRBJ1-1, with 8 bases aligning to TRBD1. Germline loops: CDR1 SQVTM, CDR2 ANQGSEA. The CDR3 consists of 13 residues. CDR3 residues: CSVEDGGQDVGLF. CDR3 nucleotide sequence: TGCAGCGTTGAGGACGGGGGACAGGACGTAGGGCTCTTT.

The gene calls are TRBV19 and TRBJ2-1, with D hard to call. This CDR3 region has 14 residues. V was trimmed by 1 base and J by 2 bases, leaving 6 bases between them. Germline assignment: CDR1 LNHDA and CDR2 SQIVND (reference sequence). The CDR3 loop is CASSIGQTYNEQFF. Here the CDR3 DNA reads TGTGCCAGTAGTATAGGGCAAACCTACAATGAGCAGTTCTTC.

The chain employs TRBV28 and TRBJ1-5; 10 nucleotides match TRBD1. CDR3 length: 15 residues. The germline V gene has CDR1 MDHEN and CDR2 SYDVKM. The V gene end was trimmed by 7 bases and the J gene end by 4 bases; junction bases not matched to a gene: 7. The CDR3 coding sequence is TGTGCCAGCATGTCCGGGACAGGGGTTAATCAGCCCCAGCATTTT. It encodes CASMSGTGVNQPQHF.

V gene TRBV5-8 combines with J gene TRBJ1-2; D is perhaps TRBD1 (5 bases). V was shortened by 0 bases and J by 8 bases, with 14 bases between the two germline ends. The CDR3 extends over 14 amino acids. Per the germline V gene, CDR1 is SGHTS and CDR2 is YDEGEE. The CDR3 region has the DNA TGTGCCAGCAGCTTGGGCGGAGGGGAGAGGGGCTACACCTTC. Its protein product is CASSLGGGERGYTF.